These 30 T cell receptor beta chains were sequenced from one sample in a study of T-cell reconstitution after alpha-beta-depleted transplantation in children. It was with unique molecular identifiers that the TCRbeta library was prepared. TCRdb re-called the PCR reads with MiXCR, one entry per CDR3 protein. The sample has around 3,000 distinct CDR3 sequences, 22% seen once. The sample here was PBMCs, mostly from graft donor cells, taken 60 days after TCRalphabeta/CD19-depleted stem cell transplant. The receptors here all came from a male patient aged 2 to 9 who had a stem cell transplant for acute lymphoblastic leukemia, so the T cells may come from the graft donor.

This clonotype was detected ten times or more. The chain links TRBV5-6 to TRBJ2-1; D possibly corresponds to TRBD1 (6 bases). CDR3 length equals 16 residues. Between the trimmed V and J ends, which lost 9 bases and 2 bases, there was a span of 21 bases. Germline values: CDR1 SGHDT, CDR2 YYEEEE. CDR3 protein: CAMGRTGTTTYNEQFF. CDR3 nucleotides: TGTGCCATGGGCCGTACCGGGACAACTACCTACAATGAGCAGTTCTTC.

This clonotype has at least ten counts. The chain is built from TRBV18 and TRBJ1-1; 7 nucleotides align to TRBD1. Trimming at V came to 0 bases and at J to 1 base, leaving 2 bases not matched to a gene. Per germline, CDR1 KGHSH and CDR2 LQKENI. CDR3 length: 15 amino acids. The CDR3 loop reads CASSPPTGENTEAFF. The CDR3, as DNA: TGTGCCAGCTCACCACCAACAGGGGAGAACACTGAAGCTTTCTTT.

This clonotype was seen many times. The CDR3 spells CASSHSGDSYNEQFF. In DNA form, the CDR3 reads TGTGCCAGCAGCCACAGCGGGGACTCCTACAATGAGCAGTTCTTC. The chain employs TRBV7-2 and TRBJ2-1; 7 positions match TRBD2. This CDR3 spans 15 amino acids. V shed 5 bases and J 0 bases; nucleotides not matched to a gene: 4. Germline assignment: CDR1 SGHTA and CDR2 FQGNSA.

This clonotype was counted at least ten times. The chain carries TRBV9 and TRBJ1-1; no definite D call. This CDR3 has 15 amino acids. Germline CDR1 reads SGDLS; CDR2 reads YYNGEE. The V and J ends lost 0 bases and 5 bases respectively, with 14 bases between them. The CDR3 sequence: CASSVVRGIRTEAFF. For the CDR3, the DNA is TGTGCCAGCAGCGTAGTACGGGGTATTAGGACTGAAGCTTTCTTT.

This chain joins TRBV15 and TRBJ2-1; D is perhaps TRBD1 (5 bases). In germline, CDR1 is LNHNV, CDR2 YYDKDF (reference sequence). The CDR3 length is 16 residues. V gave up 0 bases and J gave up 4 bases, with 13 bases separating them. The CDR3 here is CATSRDFTGHYNEQFF. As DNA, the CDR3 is TGTGCCACCAGCAGAGATTTTACAGGACATTACAATGAGCAGTTCTTC. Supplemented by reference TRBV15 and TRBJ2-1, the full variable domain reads DAMVIQNPRYQVTQFGKPVTLSCSQTLNHNVMYWYQQKSSQAPKLLFHYYDKDFNNEADTPDNFQSRRPNTSFCFLDIRSPGLGDTAMYLCATSRDFTGHYNEQFFGPGTRLTVL.

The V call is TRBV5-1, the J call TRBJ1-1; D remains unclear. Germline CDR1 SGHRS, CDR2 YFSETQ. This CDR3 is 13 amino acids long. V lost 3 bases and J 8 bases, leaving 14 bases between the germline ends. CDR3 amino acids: CASSSNSGREAFF. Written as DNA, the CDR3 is TGCGCCAGCAGCTCGAACAGCGGCAGGGAAGCTTTCTTT.

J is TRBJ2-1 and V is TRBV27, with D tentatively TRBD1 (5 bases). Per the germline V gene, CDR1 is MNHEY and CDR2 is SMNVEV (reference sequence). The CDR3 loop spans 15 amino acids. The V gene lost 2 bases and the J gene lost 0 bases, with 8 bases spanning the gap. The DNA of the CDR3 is TGTGCCAGCAGTTTACAGGGCGGCTCCTACAATGAGCAGTTCTTC. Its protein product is CASSLQGGSYNEQFF.

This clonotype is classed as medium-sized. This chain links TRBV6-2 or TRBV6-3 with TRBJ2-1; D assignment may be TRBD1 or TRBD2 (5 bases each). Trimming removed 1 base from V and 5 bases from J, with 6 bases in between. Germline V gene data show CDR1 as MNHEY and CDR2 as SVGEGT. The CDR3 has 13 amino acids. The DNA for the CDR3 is TGTGCCAGCAGTTACTGGGGGAACAATGAGCAGTTCTTC. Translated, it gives CASSYWGNNEQFF.

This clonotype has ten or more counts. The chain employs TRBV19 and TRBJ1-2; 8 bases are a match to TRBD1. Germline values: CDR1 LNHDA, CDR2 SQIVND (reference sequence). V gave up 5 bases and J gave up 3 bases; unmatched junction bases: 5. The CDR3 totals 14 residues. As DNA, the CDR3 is TGTGCCAGTAGTGATCAGGGGGCGTACTATGGCTACACCTTC. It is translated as CASSDQGAYYGYTF.

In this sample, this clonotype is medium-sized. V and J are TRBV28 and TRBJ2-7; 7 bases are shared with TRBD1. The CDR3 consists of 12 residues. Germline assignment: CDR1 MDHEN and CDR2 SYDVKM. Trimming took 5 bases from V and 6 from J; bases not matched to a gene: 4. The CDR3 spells CASSEDRVEQYF. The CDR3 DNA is TGTGCCAGCAGTGAAGACAGGGTCGAGCAGTACTTC.

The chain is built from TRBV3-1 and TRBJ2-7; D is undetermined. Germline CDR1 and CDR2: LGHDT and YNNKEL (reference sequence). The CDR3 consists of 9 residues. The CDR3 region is CASRQPRSV. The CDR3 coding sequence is TGTGCCAGCAGGCAGCCGAGGTCGGTC.

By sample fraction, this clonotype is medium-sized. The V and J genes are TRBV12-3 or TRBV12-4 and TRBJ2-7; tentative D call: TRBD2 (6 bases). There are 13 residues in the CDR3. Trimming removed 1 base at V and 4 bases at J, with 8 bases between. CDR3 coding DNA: TGTGCCAGCAGTTTAGGGACTACGTACGAGCAGTACTTC. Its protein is CASSLGTTYEQYF.

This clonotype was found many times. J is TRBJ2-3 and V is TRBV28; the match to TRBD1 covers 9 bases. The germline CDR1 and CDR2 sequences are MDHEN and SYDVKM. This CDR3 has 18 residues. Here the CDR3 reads CPPYGTGNWGHGTDTQYF. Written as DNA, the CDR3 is TGTCCGCCTTACGGGACAGGGAATTGGGGACACGGCACAGATACGCAGTATTTT.

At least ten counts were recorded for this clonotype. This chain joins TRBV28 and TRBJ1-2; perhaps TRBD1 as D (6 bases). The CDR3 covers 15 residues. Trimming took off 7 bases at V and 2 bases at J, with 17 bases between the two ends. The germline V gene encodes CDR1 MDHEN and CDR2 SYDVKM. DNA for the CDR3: TGTGCCAGCACCCTAGGACAGTGGGAGAACTATGGCTACACCTTC. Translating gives CASTLGQWENYGYTF.

This chain's CDR3 is CASCELGPYNEQFF. The CDR3 DNA is TGTGCCTCCTGTGAGCTGGGACCCTACAATGAGCAGTTCTTC. The genes are TRBV6-4 and TRBJ2-1; tentatively, D is TRBD1 or TRBD2 (5 bases each). V was shortened by 11 bases and J by 2 bases, with 16 bases between the two germline ends. The germline V gene encodes CDR1 MRHNA and CDR2 SNTAGT. The CDR3 contains 14 residues.

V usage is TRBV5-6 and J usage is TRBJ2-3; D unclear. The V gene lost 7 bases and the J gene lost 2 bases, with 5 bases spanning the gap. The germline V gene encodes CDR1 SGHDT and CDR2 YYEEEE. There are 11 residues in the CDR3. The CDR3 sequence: CASSDTDTQYF. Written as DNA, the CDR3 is TGTGCCAGCTCCGACACAGATACGCAGTATTTT.

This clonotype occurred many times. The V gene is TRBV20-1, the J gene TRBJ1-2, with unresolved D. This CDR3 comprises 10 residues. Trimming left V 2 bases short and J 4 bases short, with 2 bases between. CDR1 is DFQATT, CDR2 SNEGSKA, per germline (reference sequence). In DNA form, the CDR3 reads TGCAGTGCTAGATCCTATGGCTACACCTTC. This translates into CSARSYGYTF.

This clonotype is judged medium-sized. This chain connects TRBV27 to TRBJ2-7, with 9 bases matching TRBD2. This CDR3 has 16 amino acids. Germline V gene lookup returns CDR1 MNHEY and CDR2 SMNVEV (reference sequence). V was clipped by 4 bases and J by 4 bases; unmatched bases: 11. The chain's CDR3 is CASSSMGREGRYEQYF. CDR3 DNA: TGTGCCAGCAGTTCGATGGGGCGGGAGGGTAGGTACGAGCAGTACTTC.

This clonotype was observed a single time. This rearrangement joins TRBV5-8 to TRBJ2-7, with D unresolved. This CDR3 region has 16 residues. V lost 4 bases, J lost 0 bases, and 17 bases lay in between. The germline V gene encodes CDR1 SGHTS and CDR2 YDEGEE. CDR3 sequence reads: CASSLAHWARSYEQYF. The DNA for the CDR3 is TGTGCCAGCAGCCTGGCCCACTGGGCCCGCTCCTACGAGCAGTACTTC.

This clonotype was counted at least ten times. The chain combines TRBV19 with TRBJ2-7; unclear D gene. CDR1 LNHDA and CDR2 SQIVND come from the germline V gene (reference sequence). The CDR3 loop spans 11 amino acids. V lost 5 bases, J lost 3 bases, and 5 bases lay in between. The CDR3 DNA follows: TGTGCCAGTAGTGGTTACTACGAGCAGTACTTC. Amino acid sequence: CASSGYYEQYF.

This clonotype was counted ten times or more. The CDR3 DNA reads TGTGCCAGCTCACCTGGAGGGTACAGCGGAGCCTACGAGCAGTACTTC. Translation: CASSPGGYSGAYEQYF. The V and J genes are TRBV18 and TRBJ2-7; the D gene is possibly TRBD2 (6 bases). This CDR3 has 16 residues. V was shortened by 3 bases and J by 2 bases, with 17 bases between the two germline ends. CDR1 KGHSH and CDR2 LQKENI come from the germline V gene.

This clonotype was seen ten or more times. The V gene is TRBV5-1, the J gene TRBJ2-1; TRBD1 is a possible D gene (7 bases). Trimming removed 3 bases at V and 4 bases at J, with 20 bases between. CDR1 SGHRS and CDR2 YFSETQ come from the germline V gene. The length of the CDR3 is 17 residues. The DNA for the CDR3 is TGCGCCAGCAGCTGGAGGTTGGTCCAGGGGGGATACAATGAGCAGTTCTTC. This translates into CASSWRLVQGGYNEQFF.

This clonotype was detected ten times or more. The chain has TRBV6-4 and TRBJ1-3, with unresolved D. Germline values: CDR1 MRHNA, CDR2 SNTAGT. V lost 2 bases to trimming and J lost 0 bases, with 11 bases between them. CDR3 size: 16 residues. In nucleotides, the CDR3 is TGTGCCAGCAGTGACGGAGGACTGACCTCTGGAAACACCATATATTTT. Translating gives CASSDGGLTSGNTIYF.

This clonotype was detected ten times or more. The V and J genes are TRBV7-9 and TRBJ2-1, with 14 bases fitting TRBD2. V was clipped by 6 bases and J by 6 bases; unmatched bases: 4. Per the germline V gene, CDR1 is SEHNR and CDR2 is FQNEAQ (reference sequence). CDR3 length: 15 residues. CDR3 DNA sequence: TGTGCCAGCAGAGGACTAGCGGGAGGTATCAATGAGCAGTTCTTC. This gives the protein CASRGLAGGINEQFF.

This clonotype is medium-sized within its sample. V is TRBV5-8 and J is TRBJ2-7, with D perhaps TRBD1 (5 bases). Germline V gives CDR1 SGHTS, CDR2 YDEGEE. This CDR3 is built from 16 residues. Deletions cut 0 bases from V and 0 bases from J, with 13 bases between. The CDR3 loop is CASSLANWGRSYEQYF. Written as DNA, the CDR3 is TGTGCCAGCAGCTTGGCCAACTGGGGCCGCTCCTACGAGCAGTACTTC.

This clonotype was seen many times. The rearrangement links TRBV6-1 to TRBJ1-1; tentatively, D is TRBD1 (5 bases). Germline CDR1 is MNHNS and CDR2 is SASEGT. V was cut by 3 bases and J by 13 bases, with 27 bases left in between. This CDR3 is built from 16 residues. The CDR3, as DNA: TGTGCCAGCAGTGATAGGACACCCGGAGGGCTTAATTGGGGTTTCTTT. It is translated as CASSDRTPGGLNWGFF.

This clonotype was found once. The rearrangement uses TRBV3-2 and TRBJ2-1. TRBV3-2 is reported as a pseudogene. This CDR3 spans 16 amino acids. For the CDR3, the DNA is TGTGCCTCCACCCAGGACCTTAGCGGGGCCTACAATGAGCAGTTCTTC. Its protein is CASTQDLSGAYNEQFF.

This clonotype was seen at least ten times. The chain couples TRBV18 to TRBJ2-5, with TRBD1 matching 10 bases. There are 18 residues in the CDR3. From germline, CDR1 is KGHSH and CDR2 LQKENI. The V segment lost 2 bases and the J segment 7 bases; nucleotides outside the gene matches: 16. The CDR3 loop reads CASSPIVTGTGVGVTQYF. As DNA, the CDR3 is TGTGCCAGCTCACCAATAGTTACGGGGACAGGGGTTGGTGTGACCCAGTACTTC.

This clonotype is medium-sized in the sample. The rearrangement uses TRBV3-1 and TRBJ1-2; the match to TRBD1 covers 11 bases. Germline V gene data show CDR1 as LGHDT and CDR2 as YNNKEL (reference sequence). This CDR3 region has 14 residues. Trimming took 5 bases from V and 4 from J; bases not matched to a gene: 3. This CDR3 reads CASSEGTGGYGYTF. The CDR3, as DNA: TGTGCCAGCAGCGAAGGGACAGGGGGCTATGGCTACACCTTC.

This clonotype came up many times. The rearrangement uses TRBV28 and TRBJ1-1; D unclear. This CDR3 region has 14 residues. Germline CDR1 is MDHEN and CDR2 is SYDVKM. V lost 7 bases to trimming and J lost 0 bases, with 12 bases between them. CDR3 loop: CASTEGIMNTEAFF. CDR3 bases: TGTGCCAGCACCGAGGGAATTATGAACACTGAAGCTTTCTTT.